This T cell receptor beta chain was observed in a study of blood T cell repertoires in COVID-19. CDR3 size: 16 residues. V lost 1 base and J 5 bases, leaving 17 bases between the germline ends. Germline CDR1 LGHDT, CDR2 YNNKEL (reference sequence). Libraries were prepared by immunoSEQ multiplex PCR; TCRdb keeps only in-frame clonotypes and omits some of them. The sample records roughly 200,000 clones, approximately 87% being singletons. This clone was seen only a few times. The sequence derives from a man aged 55 to 70 who had recovered from COVID-19. The sequenced sample consisted of peripheral blood. The gene calls are TRBV3-1 (or the pseudogene TRBV3-2) and TRBJ2-5; a weak D match, TRBD2 (5 bases). CDR3 DNA: TGTGCCAGCAGCCAAGTTCAACCCGGACCGGGGGAGACCCAGTACTTC. This encodes CASSQVQPGPGETQYF.